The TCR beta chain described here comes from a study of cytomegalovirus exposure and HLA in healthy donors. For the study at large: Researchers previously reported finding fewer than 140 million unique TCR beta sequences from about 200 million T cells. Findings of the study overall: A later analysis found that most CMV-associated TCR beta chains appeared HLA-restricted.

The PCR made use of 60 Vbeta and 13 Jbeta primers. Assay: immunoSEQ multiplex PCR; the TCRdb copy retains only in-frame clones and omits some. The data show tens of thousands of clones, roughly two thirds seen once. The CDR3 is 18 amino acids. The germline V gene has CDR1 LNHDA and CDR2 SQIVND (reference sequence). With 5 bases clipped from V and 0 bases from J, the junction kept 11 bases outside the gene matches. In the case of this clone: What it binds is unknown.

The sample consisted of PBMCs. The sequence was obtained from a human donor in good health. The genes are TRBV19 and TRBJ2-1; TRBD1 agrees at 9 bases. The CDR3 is CASSLRPDRGYSYNEQFF. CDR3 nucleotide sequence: TGTGCCAGTAGTCTCAGGCCGGACAGGGGATACTCCTACAATGAGCAGTTCTTC.